The 11 T cell receptor beta chains presented below share a single source sample, sequenced in a study of Tregs in tolerant kidney transplant recipients. The nonmyeloablative bone marrow transplants came from related graft donors, with transient mixed chimerism. Data came from immunoSEQ multiplex PCR; TCRdb stores just in-frame clones and leaves some out. Seen in this sample are about 23,000 clones; the ten most common clones hold about 4%. The source was CD4+ T cells from blood (PBMCs), collected 6 months after the transplant. The source of these receptors is a human patient who received a combined kidney and bone marrow transplant. Some T cells may be supplied by the graft donor.

With regard to this clone: Read data end 3 residues before the CDR3 end; the end is taken from the germline J gene. V usage is TRBV6-2 or TRBV6-3 and J usage is TRBJ2-4, with D unclear. CDR1 and CDR2 from the germline V gene are MNHEY and SVGEGT. The germline V and J ends were trimmed by 4 bases and 0 bases, with 10 bases remaining between them. The CDR3 sequence is 15 residues long. CDR3 DNA, as far as it was read: TGTGCCAGCAGTTTAGTGAAGCTAGCCAAAAACATT. This gives the protein CASSLVKLAKNI. The entire CDR3 protein is CASSLVKLAKNIQYF.

In regard to this clone: From the germline J gene comes the end of the CDR3, since the read stops 3 residues before it. This rearrangement joins TRBV19 to TRBJ2-6; weak D call: TRBD2 (6 bases). V lost 4 bases and J lost 0, with 13 bases in between. The CDR3 totals 17 residues. Germline CDR1 reads LNHDA; CDR2 reads SQIVND (reference sequence). This CDR3 reads CASSTGLYLSGANVLTF. The CDR3 DNA, read in part, is TGTGCCAGTAGTACGGGACTCTACCTCTCTGGGGCCAACGTC.

With regard to this clone: The read halts 3 residues ahead of the CDR3 end, with the missing end drawn from the germline J gene. The chain uses TRBV5-1 and TRBJ1-4; possible D gene TRBD1, 5 bases. V was trimmed by 1 base and J by 8 bases, leaving 12 bases between them. Germline CDR1 SGHRS, CDR2 YFSETQ. The CDR3 runs 14 residues. Incomplete CDR3 DNA: TGCGCCAGCAGCTTGAGAGGGGTGGGGGAAAAA. Translating gives CASSLRGVGEK. The CDR3, in full, reads CASSLRGVGEKLFF.

Of note for this clone: From the germline J gene comes the end of the CDR3, since the read stops 3 residues before it. The V and J genes are TRBV19 and TRBJ2-4; 7 bases are shared with TRBD2. The V gene end was trimmed by 5 bases and the J gene end by 2 bases; junction bases not matched to a gene: 6. The CDR3 has 15 amino acids. Per the germline V gene, CDR1 is LNHDA and CDR2 is SQIVND (reference sequence). The CDR3 bases that were read are TGTGCCAGTAGTCCCGGCGGGGGAACCAAAAACATT. Translation gives CASSPGGGTKNI. The CDR3, in full, reads CASSPGGGTKNIQYF.

Concerning this clone itself: The read finishes 3 residues shy of the CDR3 end, and the germline J gene is used to complete it. The rearrangement joins TRBV15 to TRBJ2-3; 8 bases are shared with TRBD2. Trimming at V came to 0 bases and at J to 3 bases, leaving 2 bases not matched to a gene. This CDR3 spans 15 amino acids. CDR1 is LNHNV, CDR2 YYDKDF, per germline (reference sequence). The CDR3 here is CATSRDAGGTDTQYF. The sequenced CDR3 bases are TGTGCCACCAGCAGAGATGCGGGGGGAACAGATACG.

A note on this clone: The sequence runs out 3 residues before the end of the CDR3; the remainder is reconstructed from the germline J gene. This chain links TRBV5-5 with TRBJ1-1; 12 nucleotides agree with TRBD1. The CDR3 sequence is 14 residues long. Germline V gene sequence: CDR1 SGHKS, CDR2 YYEKEE (reference sequence). The covered CDR3 bases are TGTGCCAGCAGCCGTCCGGGACAGGGGGCGCGA. Amino acid sequence: CASSRPGQGAR. The complete CDR3 reads CASSRPGQGARAFF.

In regard to this clone: Read data end 3 residues before the CDR3 end; the end is taken from the germline J gene. This chain links TRBV11-2 with TRBJ2-1; 7 bases are shared with TRBD2. V shed 5 bases and J 9 bases; nucleotides not matched to a gene: 4. The CDR3 sequence is 12 residues long. Per the germline V gene, CDR1 is SGHAT and CDR2 is FQNNGV. The CDR3 spells CASSLSGFEQFF. The CDR3 bases that were read are TGTGCCAGCAGCCTTAGCGGGTTTGAG.

As for this clone: With the read ending 3 residues before the CDR3 end, the germline J gene is used to fill in that end. The chain has TRBV20-1 and TRBJ1-1; 7 positions agree with TRBD1. V dropped 4 bases and J dropped 0; count of bases not matched to a gene: 8. Per the germline V gene, CDR1 is DFQATT and CDR2 is SNEGSKA (reference sequence). The CDR3 has 15 residues. The CDR3 DNA, read in part, is TGCAGTGCTACCCCGACTGACAGGGTGAACACTGAA. Translating gives CSATPTDRVNTE. The whole CDR3 protein reads CSATPTDRVNTEAFF.

About this clone: The CDR3 extends 3 residues past the end of the read, so its final part is completed from the germline J gene. V is TRBV30 and J is TRBJ2-2; the match to TRBD2 covers 7 bases. V trimming: 0 bases; J trimming: 4 bases; junction bases outside the gene matches: 11. Germline CDR1 and CDR2: GTSNPN and SVGIG (reference sequence). CDR3 size: 17 residues. Here the CDR3 reads CAWSVLGRGRATGELFF. CDR3 DNA, as far as it was read: TGTGCCTGGAGTGTACTTGGTCGCGGGAGAGCCACCGGGGAG. The full variable domain, completed using reference TRBV30 and TRBJ2-2, is SQTIHQWPATLVQPVGSPLSLECTVEGTSNPNLYWYRQAAGRGLQLLFYSVGIGQISSEVPQNLSASRPQDRQFILSSKKLLLSDSGFYLCAWSVLGRGRATGELFFGEGSRLTVL.

Of note for this clone: From the germline J gene comes the end of the CDR3, since the read stops 3 residues before it. The V call is TRBV10-3, the J call TRBJ2-5, with a weak D call TRBD1 (5 bases). V shed 2 bases and J shed 7 bases, with 11 bases lying between them. Germline assignment: CDR1 ENHRY and CDR2 SYGVKD. The CDR3 totals 13 residues. The CDR3 DNA, read in part, is TGTGCCATCAGTGAGGGCAGGGTAGGGACC. The encoded protein is CAISEGRVGT. The CDR3 reads in full as CAISEGRVGTQYF.

Worth noting for this clone: The read ends 3 residues before the CDR3 terminus; that terminus is restored from the germline J gene. The chain joins TRBV19 to TRBJ1-1; D gene ambiguous. The V and J ends lost 5 bases and 4 bases respectively, with 11 bases between them. Germline V gene data show CDR1 as LNHDA and CDR2 as SQIVND (reference sequence). The CDR3 sequence is 13 residues long. The CDR3 protein is CASSAAKSTEAFF. CDR3 DNA (partial): TGTGCCAGTAGTGCCGCTAAGTCCACTGAA.